The 28 T cell receptor beta chains below were found in one sample sequenced in a study of blood T cell repertoires in COVID-19. Measured with immunoSEQ multiplex PCR; TCRdb has only the in-frame clones, and not every one. The table records more than 400,000 clones, around 87% of them present only once. What was sequenced was PBMCs or T cells enriched from blood (not recorded which). Receptors originate from a woman under 30 who had recovered from COVID-19.

The J gene is TRBJ2-5, the V gene TRBV20-1; a weak D match, TRBD2 (5 bases). The germline V and J ends were trimmed by 3 bases and 0 bases, with 17 bases remaining between them. The CDR3 has 16 residues. Germline V gene sequence: CDR1 DFQATT, CDR2 SNEGSKA (reference sequence). The CDR3 DNA is TGCAGTGCTAGTAGGAACGGGGAGTTGTACCAAGAGACCCAGTACTTC. Protein: CSASRNGELYQETQYF.

V gene TRBV7-3 combines with J gene TRBJ2-2; 10 bases fit TRBD2. V shed 2 bases and J 3 bases; nucleotides not matched to a gene: 3. Germline V CDR1 and CDR2: SGHTA, FQGTGA. This CDR3 is built from 16 residues. CDR3 residues: CASSLSSGGHTGELFF. DNA of the CDR3: TGTGCCAGCAGCTTATCTAGCGGGGGACACACCGGGGAGCTGTTTTTT.

The rearrangement links TRBV2 to TRBJ1-2; D perhaps matches TRBD1 (6 bases). Germline values: CDR1 SNHLY, CDR2 FYNNEI. CDR3 length equals 14 residues. Trimming took off 6 bases at V and 3 bases at J, with 14 bases between the two ends. CDR3 sequence reads: CASRPDRYDYGYTF. CDR3 bases: TGTGCCAGCAGACCGGACAGATATGACTATGGCTACACCTTC. Variable domain in full (rest from reference TRBV2 and TRBJ1-2): EPEVTQTPSHQVTQMGQEVILRCVPISNHLYFYWYRQILGQKVEFLVSFYNNEISEKSEIFDDQFSVERPDGSNFTLKIRSTKLEDSAMYFCASRPDRYDYGYTFGSGTRLTVV.

This chain connects TRBV7-9 to TRBJ2-3; D is ambiguous. The CDR3 runs to 15 residues. Germline V gene sequence: CDR1 SEHNR, CDR2 FQNEAQ (reference sequence). Trimming pared 5 bases from V and 0 bases from J, leaving 12 bases between. CDR3 nucleotide sequence: TGTGCCAGCAGCGCCGGTGGTTTCAGCACAGATACGCAGTATTTT. Amino acid sequence: CASSAGGFSTDTQYF.

This chain connects TRBV5-4 to TRBJ2-2; D might be TRBD2 (6 bases). The CDR3 is 12 residues long. Germline values: CDR1 SGHNT, CDR2 YYREEE (reference sequence). Between the trimmed V and J ends, which lost 10 bases and 1 base, there was a span of 8 bases. Here the CDR3 DNA reads TGTGCCTCGGAGGGGAACACCGGGGAGCTGTTTTTT. Translating it yields CASEGNTGELFF.

This chain links TRBV12-1 with TRBJ2-5; the D call in the table, TRBD2, was not verified against the DNA. TRBV12-1 is termed a pseudogene. The CDR3 sequence is 14 residues long. In DNA form, the CDR3 reads TGTGCCAGCAGCCCGCCGACTGTTAAAGAGACCCAGTACTTC. Its protein product is CASSPPTVKETQYF.

V gene TRBV18 combines with J gene TRBJ2-1, with TRBD1 matching over 8 bases. Germline V gene data show CDR1 as KGHSH and CDR2 as LQKENI. This CDR3 comprises 14 residues. The J segment lost 9 bases and the V segment lost 3 bases, leaving 7 bases of the junction unmatched. In DNA, the CDR3 is TGTGCCAGCTCACCCCAGACAGGGGCTGGTGAGCAGTTCTTC. This sequence encodes CASSPQTGAGEQFF.

The V gene is TRBV6-5, the J gene TRBJ1-1; no clear D. Between the trimmed V and J ends, which lost 7 bases and 8 bases, there was a span of 20 bases. CDR3 length: 14 residues. In germline, CDR1 is MNHEY, CDR2 SVGAGI. CDR3 DNA sequence: TGTGCCAGCACCACCTCCCTGGGCAACAGAGAAGCTTTCTTT. Its translation: CASTTSLGNREAFF.

This chain joins TRBV5-1 and TRBJ1-6, with D hard to call. V was trimmed by 0 bases and J by 8 bases, leaving 9 bases between them. The CDR3 covers 14 residues. The germline CDR1 and CDR2 sequences are SGHRS and YFSETQ. The CDR3 DNA reads TGCGCCAGCAGCTTGGACGGGTGGGATTCACCCCTCCACTTT. This encodes CASSLDGWDSPLHF.

The chain links TRBV5-4 to TRBJ2-5, with D perhaps TRBD1 (6 bases). CDR3 length: 14 residues. The germline V and J ends were trimmed by 4 bases and 1 base, with 11 bases remaining between them. The germline gives CDR1 SGHNT, CDR2 YYREEE (reference sequence). CDR3 coding DNA: TGTGCCAGCAGCAATACAGGGACCCAAGAGACCCAGTACTTC. This translates into CASSNTGTQETQYF.

V and J are TRBV5-1 and TRBJ2-3; perhaps TRBD2 as D (6 bases). Trimming removed 2 bases from V and 0 bases from J, with 7 bases in between. CDR1 and CDR2 (germline): SGHRS, YFSETQ. This CDR3 comprises 14 residues. The CDR3 DNA reads TGCGCCAGCAGCTTAAGCGGGAGCACAGATACGCAGTATTTT. Translating it yields CASSLSGSTDTQYF.

With regard to this clone: Other DNA sequences in the same sample also yield this CDR3. The chain is built from TRBV4-1 and TRBJ2-7; D may be TRBD1 (6 bases). V dropped 6 bases and J dropped 4 bases, with 10 bases sitting between them. CDR1 and CDR2 (germline): MGHRA, YSYEKL. This CDR3 has 12 residues. CDR3 bases: TGCGCCAGCAGTTTGACAGGATACGAGCAGTACTTC. It codes for CASSLTGYEQYF.

CDR3 sequence: CASSLTWAARAHGYTF. Here the CDR3 DNA reads TGTGCCAGCAGTTTAACCTGGGCAGCGAGGGCCCATGGCTACACCTTC. This chain uses TRBV27 with TRBJ1-2; D not resolved. The germline V and J ends were trimmed by 2 bases and 6 bases, with 19 bases remaining between them. Per the germline V gene, CDR1 is MNHEY and CDR2 is SMNVEV (reference sequence). This CDR3 spans 16 amino acids.

This clone was found once. The rearrangement joins TRBV3-1 (or the pseudogene TRBV3-2) to TRBJ1-1; D unresolved. In germline, CDR1 is LGHDT, CDR2 YNNKEL (reference sequence). The CDR3 sequence is 11 residues long. V gave up 6 bases and J gave up 2 bases, with 4 bases separating them. As DNA, the CDR3 is TGTGCCAGCAGTCTTAACACTGAAGCTTTCTTT. Translation: CASSLNTEAFF.

Only a few counts were recorded for this clone. The chain is built from TRBV6-1 and TRBJ2-7; the match to TRBD2 covers 7 bases. CDR1 MNHNS and CDR2 SASEGT come from the germline V gene. Trimming at V came to 4 bases and at J to 5 bases, leaving 14 bases not matched to a gene. The CDR3 totals 16 residues. CDR3 coding DNA: TGTGCCAGCAGTGTATATATTGGGGGACTAAGGGACGAGCAGTACTTC. This encodes CASSVYIGGLRDEQYF.

The CDR3 nucleotides read TGTGCCAGCAGCCTGGTGACAGGGGGCGTAACGTATGGCTACACCTTC. Residues: CASSLVTGGVTYGYTF. This chain joins TRBV5-8 and TRBJ1-2; 10 bases are a match to TRBD1. CDR1 and CDR2 (germline): SGHTS, YDEGEE. Trimming cost V 4 bases and J 5 bases; bases outside gene matches: 11. This CDR3 region has 16 residues.

The rearrangement joins TRBV7-2 to TRBJ1-2, with D tentatively TRBD1 (6 bases). This CDR3 comprises 15 residues. From germline, CDR1 is SGHTA and CDR2 FQGNSA. V dropped 6 bases and J dropped 5 bases, with 19 bases sitting between them. The CDR3 DNA sequence: TGTGCCAGCAGACCAAGGGGGACGCCGCTTTATGGCTACACCTTC. As protein: CASRPRGTPLYGYTF.

The chain has TRBV28 and TRBJ1-5; no firm D call. Germline CDR1 MDHEN, CDR2 SYDVKM. The CDR3 spans 14 residues. Trimming took off 2 bases at V and 7 bases at J, with 12 bases between the two ends. CDR3 residues: CASSLKQGRQPQHF. DNA for the CDR3: TGTGCCAGCAGTTTAAAACAAGGGAGGCAGCCCCAGCATTTT.

V and J are TRBV19 and TRBJ1-5; 8 bases fit TRBD1. The CDR3 length is 15 residues. The germline CDR1 and CDR2 sequences are LNHDA and SQIVND (reference sequence). V trimming: 4 bases; J trimming: 4 bases; junction bases outside the gene matches: 6. The CDR3 region has the DNA TGTGCCAGTAGTAAAACAGGGGGAGAAAATCAGCCCCAGCATTTT. Translating it yields CASSKTGGENQPQHF. Drawing the rest from reference TRBV19 and TRBJ1-5, the complete variable domain is DGGITQSPKYLFRKEGQNVTLSCEQNLNHDAMYWYRQDPGQGLRLIYYSQIVNDFQKGDIAEGYSVSREKKESFPLTVTSAQKNPTAFYLCASSKTGGENQPQHFGDGTRLSIL.

Regarding this clone: The same CDR3 arises from other DNA sequences in this sample as well. The chain combines TRBV5-1 with TRBJ1-5; D remains ambiguous. Trimming removed 2 bases from V and 0 bases from J, with 3 bases in between. Germline V gives CDR1 SGHRS, CDR2 YFSETQ. This CDR3 is 13 amino acids long. The CDR3 DNA follows: TGCGCCAGCAGCTTTAGTAGCAATCAGCCCCAGCATTTT. It translates to CASSFSSNQPQHF.

The chain links TRBV28 to TRBJ2-7; D uncertain. V lost 6 bases and J lost 3, with 3 bases in between. The CDR3 spans 10 residues. Germline CDR1 is MDHEN and CDR2 is SYDVKM. The DNA for the CDR3 is TGTGCCAGCAGCTACTACGAGCAGTACTTC. Residues: CASSYYEQYF.

The chain employs TRBV5-1 and TRBJ2-5; 9 bases map to TRBD2. J lost 9 bases, V lost 4 bases, and 10 bases had no gene match. CDR3 size: 14 residues. From germline, CDR1 is SGHRS and CDR2 YFSETQ. CDR3 protein: CASSPGLAGGAQYF. The DNA for the CDR3 is TGCGCCAGCAGCCCGGGACTAGCCGGCGGGGCCCAGTACTTC.

V usage is TRBV28 and J usage is TRBJ1-6; 7 bases align to TRBD1. This CDR3 contains 14 residues. CDR1 and CDR2 (germline): MDHEN, SYDVKM. Trimming removed 5 bases from V and 9 bases from J; junction bases left unmatched: 7. DNA of the CDR3: TGTGCCAGCAGTCGACAGGGCTCGGTTTCACCCCTCCACTTT. It translates to CASSRQGSVSPLHF.

The J gene is TRBJ1-1, the V gene TRBV28; D not certain. CDR3 length: 14 amino acids. V lost 6 bases to trimming and J lost 1 base, with 12 bases between them. Germline-derived CDR1 and CDR2 are MDHEN and SYDVKM. In nucleotides, the CDR3 is TGTGCCAGCAGGGGTTTTACAGAGAACACTGAAGCTTTCTTT. It encodes CASRGFTENTEAFF.

The CDR3 DNA follows: TGTGCCAGCAGCCGGGGGGCCAACACCGGGGAGCTGTTTTTT. It yields the protein CASSRGANTGELFF. This chain uses TRBV9 with TRBJ2-2, with a weak D call TRBD2 (7 bases). The germline CDR1 and CDR2 sequences are SGDLS and YYNGEE. The CDR3 spans 14 residues. The ends were cut back, 4 bases at V and 2 bases at J, with 9 bases in the middle.

The rearrangement uses TRBV6-1 and TRBJ1-2, with D tentatively TRBD1 (6 bases). The CDR3 contains 13 residues. The ends were cut back, 6 bases at V and 8 bases at J, with 16 bases in the middle. Germline CDR1 and CDR2: MNHNS and SASEGT. This CDR3 is CASRPDRTEGYTF. In DNA, the CDR3 is TGTGCCAGCAGGCCTGACAGGACGGAGGGCTACACCTTC.

The CDR3 region is CASGLRAGDAGELFF. CDR3 DNA: TGTGCTAGTGGTTTGAGGGCAGGGGACGCCGGGGAGCTGTTTTTT. The chain is built from TRBV12-5 and TRBJ2-2; tentatively, D is TRBD1 (6 bases). Deletions cut 2 bases from V and 6 bases from J, with 13 bases between. This CDR3 contains 15 residues. Germline values: CDR1 LGHNT, CDR2 FRNRAP.

The chain recombines TRBV7-2 with TRBJ1-5, with D hard to call. CDR1 and CDR2 (germline): SGHTA, FQGNSA. The length of the CDR3 is 14 residues. Between the trimmed V and J ends, which lost 3 bases and 3 bases, there was a span of 9 bases. For the CDR3, the DNA is TGTGCCAGCAGCTTGACCCGGGACAATCAGCCCCAGCATTTT. This sequence encodes CASSLTRDNQPQHF.